The rows below give T cell receptor beta chains drawn from one sample of a study of T cells in narcolepsy. TCRdb's table, derived via immunoSEQ multiplex PCR, lists solely in-frame clones and lacks some. The sample consists of about 35,000 clones, approximately 80% of them appearing once. Source material: memory (CD45RA-) CD4+ T cells from blood. All receptors come from a human donor in good health. Each CDR3 is given with its conserved first and last residue. A D gene is named only where the DNA matches it firmly. A row's size may be missing; if present it is once, few, many or a size class.

TRBV4-3,once,-,TRBJ1-6,TGCGCCAGCAGCCAAGCCCAGGGGAGTGCACCCCTCCACTTT,CASSQAQGSAPLHF
TRBV6-4,-,-,TRBJ1-1,TGTGCCGGGGGAGGATGCCTTGAAGCTTTCTTT,CAGGGCLEAFF
TRBV30,-,TRBD1,TRBJ1-4,TGTGCCTGGAGTGTAATGGGGCAGGGGGCCGGTGAAAAACTGTTTTTT,CAWSVMGQGAGEKLFF
TRBV10-3,-,TRBD1,TRBJ1-5,TGTGCCACCACAGGGACAGGGGACAATCAGCCCCAGCATTTT,CATTGTGDNQPQHF
TRBV6-5,-,-,TRBJ1-4,TGTGCCAGCAGTTCCTCCCGCCGGGGTTCGAATGAAAAACTGTTTTTT,CASSSSRRGSNEKLFF
TRBV19,-,-,TRBJ2-3,TGTGCCAGTAGTATATTAGGGGGAACAGATACGCAGTATTTT,CASSILGGTDTQYF
TRBV5-1,-,-,TRBJ1-3,TGCGCCAGCAGCTTGGACGGAAACACCATATATTTT,CASSLDGNTIYF
TRBV14,-,TRBD1,TRBJ2-7,TGTGCCAGCAGCCAAGATGGCAGGGGGTGGTACGAGCAGTACTTC,CASSQDGRGWYEQYF
TRBV11-3,-,-,TRBJ2-5,TGTGCCAGCAGCCCTGGGAACCAAGAGACCCAGTACTTC,CASSPGNQETQYF
TRBV5-1,-,-,TRBJ1-6,TGCGCCAGCAGCTTATACGGTCAGGGAACAGATAATTCACCCCTCCACTTT,CASSLYGQGTDNSPLHF
TRBV25-1,-,-,TRBJ1-2,TGTGCCAGCAGTGAATCCGCCCGCGGCGCCCACTATGGCTACACCTTC,CASSESARGAHYGYTF
TRBV23-1,-,-,TRBJ2-2,TGCGCCAGCAGTCAATCGTATCTTAATGTCGGCACTAGCTCGAACACCGGGGAGCTGTTTTTT,CASSQSYLNVGTSSNTGELFF
TRBV2,-,-,TRBJ1-2,TGTGCCAGCAGTGCAGGACTCCCCGATGGCTACACCTTC,CASSAGLPDGYTF
TRBV30,-,TRBD1,TRBJ1-2,TGTGCCTGGAGTGTTAAGCAGGGGGGGTTCGGCTACACCTTC,CAWSVKQGGFGYTF
TRBV20-1,-,TRBD2,TRBJ2-5,TGCAGTGCTGCGACTAGCAGCAAGGGGAACTTC,CSAATSSKGNF
TRBV5-4,-,-,TRBJ1-5,TGTGCCAGCAGCTCGGGACGGGAAGGCCAGCCCCAGCATTTT,CASSSGREGQPQHF
TRBV9,-,TRBD2,TRBJ2-1,TGTGCCAGCAGCCTTAGCGGGGGGGCTGGGAATGAGCAGTTCTTC,CASSLSGGAGNEQFF
TRBV19,-,TRBD2,TRBJ2-5,TGTGCCAGTAGTCGAGTTGGCGGGGGAGAGACCCAGTACTTC,CASSRVGGGETQYF
TRBV29-1,-,TRBD2,TRBJ2-6,TGCAGCGCAGGGCCGCGGGGGGGCGCTGGGGCCAACGTCCTGACTTTC,CSAGPRGGAGANVLTF
TRBV28,few,-,TRBJ1-1,TGTGCCAGCAGGGGGGACGCTGAAGCTTTCTTT,CASRGDAEAFF
TRBV9,once,TRBD2,TRBJ2-5,TGTGCCAGCAGCGATAGCGGGAGCCGACAAGAGACCCAGTACTTC,CASSDSGSRQETQYF
TRBV18,-,-,TRBJ1-3,TGTGCCAGCTCACCATTCAGGGGCGCCGGAAACACCATATATTTT,CASSPFRGAGNTIYF
TRBV5-5,-,-,TRBJ2-7,TGTGCCAGCAGCTTCCACTACGAGCAGTACTTC,CASSFHYEQYF
TRBV18,-,-,TRBJ2-7,TGTGCCAGCTCACCGAGCGGCACCTACGAGCAGTACTTC,CASSPSGTYEQYF
TRBV5-6,once,-,TRBJ1-5,TGTGCCAGCAGCGCCGGGAGAGTCAATCAGCCCCAGCATTTT,CASSAGRVNQPQHF
TRBV4-3,-,TRBD2,TRBJ2-7,TGCGCCAGCAGCCAGCTACTTGGACTAGCGGGGACCCCCTACGAGCAGTACTTC,CASSQLLGLAGTPYEQYF
TRBV5-6,-,-,TRBJ2-4,TGTGCCAGCAGCTTGGAAGGGGTGAACATTCAGTACTTC,CASSLEGVNIQYF
TRBV14,-,-,TRBJ2-3,TGTGCCAGCAGCCAACAAGATACGCAGTATTTT,CASSQQDTQYF
TRBV30,-,-,TRBJ1-5,TGTGCCTGGACCGAGAGGATCAACGATCAGCCCCAGCATTTT,CAWTERINDQPQHF
TRBV28,-,-,TRBJ1-4,TGTGCCAGCAGCTCCGGCCACAGAGGGAGGGATGAAAAACTGTTTTTT,CASSSGHRGRDEKLFF
TRBV27,once,TRBD2,TRBJ2-3,TGTGCCAGCAGTTTGTCTAGCGGGTCTACAGATACGCAGTATTTT,CASSLSSGSTDTQYF
TRBV5-1,-,TRBD2,TRBJ2-2,TGCGCCAGCGGGGGGCCTAGCGGGAGCTCCGGGGAGCTGTTTTTT,CASGGPSGSSGELFF
TRBV4-3,-,-,TRBJ2-2,TGCGCCAGCAGCGTCGGCCGACAGTCGAACACCGGGGAGCTGTTTTTT,CASSVGRQSNTGELFF